This T cell receptor (beta chain) was found in a study of T-cell reconstitution after alpha-beta-depleted transplantation in children. V dropped 0 bases and J dropped 4; count of bases not matched to a gene: 3. Germline CDR1 LNHNV, CDR2 YYDKDF (reference sequence). This CDR3 is built from 15 residues. TCRbeta library preparation incorporated unique molecular identifiers. TCRdb processed the PCR reads anew with MiXCR; each CDR3 protein has one entry. The data show about 250,000 distinct CDR3 sequences, 20% to 30% seen once. This clonotype showed up just a few times. The sequence was obtained from a female patient aged 2-9 years who had a stem cell transplant for congenital amegakaryocytic thrombocytopenia, so the T cells may come from the graft donor. The input for sequencing was PBMCs, mostly from graft donor cells, taken 360 days after TCRalphabeta/CD19-depleted stem cell transplant. This chain links TRBV15 with TRBJ1-5, with 7 bases matching TRBD1. In DNA, the CDR3 is TGTGCCACCAGCAGAGATAACAGGGGAAATCAGCCCCAGCATTTT. It yields the protein CATSRDNRGNQPQHF.